This TCR beta chain comes out of a study of CD8 T cells in Susac syndrome. Reverse transcription used about 0.45 to 1 ug RNA and random hexamers. Amplification of TCR beta CDR3 spanned 54 Vbeta and 13 Jbeta via immunoSEQ multiplex PCR. Each CDR3 protein is one row after TCRdb ran MiXCR on the immunoSEQ multiplex PCR reads. The table records about 83,000 distinct CDR3 sequences, roughly 95% of them present only once. The authors sequenced TCR beta from blood CD8+ and CD4+ T cells. Patients having Susac syndrome satisfied recently defined diagnostic criteria for definite or probable disease. Negative magnetic isolation gave CD8+ and CD4+ cells; FACS enriched CD8+ TEMRA. CDR1 is MNHEY, CDR2 SVGEGT, per germline. The CDR3 has 16 residues. The germline V and J ends were trimmed by 8 bases and 4 bases, with 21 bases remaining between them.

The rearrangement links TRBV6-2 or TRBV6-3 to TRBJ2-1; D tentatively reads TRBD1 or TRBD2 (6 bases each). Sequenced input: CD8+ T cells from PBMCs. This TCR came from a human donor with Susac syndrome. The CDR3 sequence: CASQRRGSHDYNEQFF. The CDR3 DNA follows: TGTGCCAGCCAGAGGAGGGGGTCCCACGATTACAATGAGCAGTTCTTC.